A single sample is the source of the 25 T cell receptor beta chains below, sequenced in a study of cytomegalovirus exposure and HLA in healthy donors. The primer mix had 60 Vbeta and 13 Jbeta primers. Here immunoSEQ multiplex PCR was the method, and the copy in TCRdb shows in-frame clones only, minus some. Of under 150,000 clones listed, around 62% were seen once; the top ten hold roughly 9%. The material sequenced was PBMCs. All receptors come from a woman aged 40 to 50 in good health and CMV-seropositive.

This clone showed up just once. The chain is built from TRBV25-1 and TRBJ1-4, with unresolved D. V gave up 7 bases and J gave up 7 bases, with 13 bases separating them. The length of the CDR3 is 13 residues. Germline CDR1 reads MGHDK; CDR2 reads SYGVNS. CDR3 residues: CASKVEASEKLFF. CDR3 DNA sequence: TGTGCCAGCAAAGTTGAGGCCAGTGAAAAACTGTTTTTT.

CDR3 loop: CASSSGGLAPNEQFF. For the CDR3, the DNA is TGCGCCAGCAGCTCGGGGGGACTAGCGCCTAATGAGCAGTTCTTC. The chain employs TRBV5-1 and TRBJ2-1; TRBD2 aligns across 10 bases. The V segment lost 3 bases and the J segment 7 bases; nucleotides outside the gene matches: 7. There are 15 residues in the CDR3. Per germline, CDR1 SGHRS and CDR2 YFSETQ.

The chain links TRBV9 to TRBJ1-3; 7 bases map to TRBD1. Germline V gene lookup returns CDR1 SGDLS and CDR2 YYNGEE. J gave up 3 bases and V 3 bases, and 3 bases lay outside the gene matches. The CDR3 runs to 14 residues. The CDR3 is CASSEQGDGNTIYF. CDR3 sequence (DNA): TGTGCCAGCAGCGAGCAGGGGGATGGAAACACCATATATTTT. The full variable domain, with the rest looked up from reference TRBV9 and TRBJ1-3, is DSGVTQTPKHLITATGQRVTLRCSPRSGDLSVYWYQQSLDQGLQFLIQYYNGEERAKGNILERFSAQQFPDLHSELNLSSLELGDSALYFCASSEQGDGNTIYFGEGSWLTVV.

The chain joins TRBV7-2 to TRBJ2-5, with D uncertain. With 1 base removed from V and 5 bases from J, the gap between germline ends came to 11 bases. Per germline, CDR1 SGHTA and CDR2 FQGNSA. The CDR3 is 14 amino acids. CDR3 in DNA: TGTGCCAGCAGCTTAGGCTCCGATCGGGAGACCCAGTACTTC. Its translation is CASSLGSDRETQYF.

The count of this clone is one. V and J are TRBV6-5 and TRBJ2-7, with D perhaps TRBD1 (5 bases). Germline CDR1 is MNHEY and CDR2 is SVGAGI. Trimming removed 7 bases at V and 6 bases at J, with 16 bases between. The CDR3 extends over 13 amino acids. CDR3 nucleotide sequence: TGTGCCAGCATGGCAGGGTCCTTTTCCGAGCAGTACTTC. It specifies CASMAGSFSEQYF.

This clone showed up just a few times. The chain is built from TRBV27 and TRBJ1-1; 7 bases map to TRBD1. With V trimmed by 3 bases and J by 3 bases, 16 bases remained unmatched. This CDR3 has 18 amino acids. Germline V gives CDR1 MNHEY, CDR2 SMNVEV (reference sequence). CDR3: CASSFFGWGDRVDTEAFF. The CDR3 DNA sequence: TGTGCCAGCAGTTTCTTCGGATGGGGGGACAGAGTGGACACTGAAGCTTTCTTT.

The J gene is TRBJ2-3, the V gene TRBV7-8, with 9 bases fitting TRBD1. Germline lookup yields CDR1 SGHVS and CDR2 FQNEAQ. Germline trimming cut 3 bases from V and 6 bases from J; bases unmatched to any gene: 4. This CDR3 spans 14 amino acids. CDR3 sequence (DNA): TGTGCCAGCAGCTTGTGGACAGGGGACGATACGCAGTATTTT. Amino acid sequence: CASSLWTGDDTQYF.

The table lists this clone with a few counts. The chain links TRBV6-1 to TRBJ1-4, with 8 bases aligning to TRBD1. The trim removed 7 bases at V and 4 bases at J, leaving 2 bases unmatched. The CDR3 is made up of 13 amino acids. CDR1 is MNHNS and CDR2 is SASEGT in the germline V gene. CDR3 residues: CASNDRGNEKLFF. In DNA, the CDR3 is TGTGCCAGCAATGACAGGGGTAATGAAAAACTGTTTTTT.

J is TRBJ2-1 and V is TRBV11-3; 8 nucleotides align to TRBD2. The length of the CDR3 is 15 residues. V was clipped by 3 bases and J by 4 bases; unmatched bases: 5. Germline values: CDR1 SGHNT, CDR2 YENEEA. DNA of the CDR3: TGTGCCAGCAGCTTGAGCGGGAGCTCTTACAATGAGCAGTTCTTC. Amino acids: CASSLSGSSYNEQFF.

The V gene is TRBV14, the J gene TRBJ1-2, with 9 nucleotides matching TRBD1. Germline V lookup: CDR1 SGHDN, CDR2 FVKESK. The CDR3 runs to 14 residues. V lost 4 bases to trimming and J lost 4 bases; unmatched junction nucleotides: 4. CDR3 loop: CASSRDRVRYGYTF. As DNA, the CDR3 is TGTGCCAGCAGCCGGGACAGGGTGCGCTATGGCTACACCTTC.

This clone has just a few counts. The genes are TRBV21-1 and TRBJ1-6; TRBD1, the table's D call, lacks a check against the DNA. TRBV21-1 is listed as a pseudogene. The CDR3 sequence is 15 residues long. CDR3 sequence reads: CASSKCREGDSPLHF. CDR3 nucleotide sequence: TGTGCCAGCAGCAAATGTAGGGAAGGGGATTCACCCCTCCACTTT.

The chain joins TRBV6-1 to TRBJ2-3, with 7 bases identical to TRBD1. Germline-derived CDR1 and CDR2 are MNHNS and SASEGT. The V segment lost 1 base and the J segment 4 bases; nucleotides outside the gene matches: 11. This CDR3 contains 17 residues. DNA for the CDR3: TGTGCCAGCAGTGAAGATAGGAGACAGGGAATCTCAGATACGCAGTATTTT. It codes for CASSEDRRQGISDTQYF.

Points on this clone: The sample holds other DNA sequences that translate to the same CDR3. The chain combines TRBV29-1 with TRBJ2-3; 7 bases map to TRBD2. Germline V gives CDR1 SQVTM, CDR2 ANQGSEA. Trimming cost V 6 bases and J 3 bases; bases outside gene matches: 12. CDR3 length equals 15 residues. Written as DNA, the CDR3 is TGCAGCGTCCAGGGCCTGGCCGGGAGGACAGATACGCAGTATTTT. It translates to CSVQGLAGRTDTQYF.

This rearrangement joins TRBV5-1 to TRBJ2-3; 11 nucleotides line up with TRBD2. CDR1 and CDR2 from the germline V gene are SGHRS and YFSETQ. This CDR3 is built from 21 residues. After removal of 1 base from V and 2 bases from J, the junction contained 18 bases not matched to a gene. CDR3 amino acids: CASSLRPPGLAAREDTDTQYF. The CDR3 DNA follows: TGCGCCAGCAGCTTGAGGCCCCCGGGACTAGCGGCCCGGGAAGACACAGATACGCAGTATTTT.

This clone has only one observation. CDR3 sequence (DNA): TGCAGTGCTAGAGATTTAAACGAGCAGTACTTC. It encodes CSARDLNEQYF. The V and J genes are TRBV20-1 and TRBJ2-7; unclear D gene. This CDR3 has 11 residues. Per the germline V gene, CDR1 is DFQATT and CDR2 is SNEGSKA (reference sequence). Deletions cut 0 bases from V and 5 bases from J, with 5 bases between.

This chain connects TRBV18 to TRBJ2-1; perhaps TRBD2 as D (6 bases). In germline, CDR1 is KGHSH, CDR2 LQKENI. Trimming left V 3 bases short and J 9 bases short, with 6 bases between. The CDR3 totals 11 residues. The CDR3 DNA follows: TGTGCCAGCTCACCGGGAGGTGAGCAGTTCTTC. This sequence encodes CASSPGGEQFF.

CDR3: CASSLLGGGPGSGDTQYF. CDR3 nucleotides: TGTGCCAGCAGCTTGTTAGGGGGAGGGCCAGGTTCGGGGGATACGCAGTATTTT. This chain uses TRBV5-6 with TRBJ2-3; tentatively, D is TRBD2 (7 bases). The germline V gene encodes CDR1 SGHDT and CDR2 YYEEEE. The CDR3 has 18 amino acids. V was shortened by 1 base and J by 6 bases, with 24 bases between the two germline ends. The full variable domain, with the rest looked up from reference TRBV5-6 and TRBJ2-3, is DAGVTQSPTHLIKTRGQQVTLRCSPKSGHDTVSWYQQALGQGPQFIFQYYEEEERQRGNFPDRFSGHQFPNYSSELNVNALLLGDSALYLCASSLLGGGPGSGDTQYFGPGTRLTVL.

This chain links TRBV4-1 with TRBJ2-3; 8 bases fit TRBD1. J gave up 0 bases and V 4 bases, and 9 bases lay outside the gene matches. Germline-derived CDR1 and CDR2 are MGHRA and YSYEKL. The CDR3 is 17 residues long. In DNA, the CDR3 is TGCGCCAGCAGCCGAGGGACAGGCCAACTCAGCACAGATACGCAGTATTTT. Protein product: CASSRGTGQLSTDTQYF.

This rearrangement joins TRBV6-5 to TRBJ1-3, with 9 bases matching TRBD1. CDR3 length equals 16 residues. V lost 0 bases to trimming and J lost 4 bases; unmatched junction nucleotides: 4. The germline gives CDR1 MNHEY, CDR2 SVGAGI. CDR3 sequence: CASSYSGQGSGNTIYF. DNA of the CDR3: TGTGCCAGCAGTTACTCGGGACAGGGATCAGGAAACACCATATATTTT.

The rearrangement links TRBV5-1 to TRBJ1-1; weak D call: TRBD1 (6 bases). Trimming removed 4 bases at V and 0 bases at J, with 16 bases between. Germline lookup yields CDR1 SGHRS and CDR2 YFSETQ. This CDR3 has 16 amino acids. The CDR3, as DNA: TGCGCCAGCAGCACGGACAGTGCCCCTTTGAACACTGAAGCTTTCTTT. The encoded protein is CASSTDSAPLNTEAFF.

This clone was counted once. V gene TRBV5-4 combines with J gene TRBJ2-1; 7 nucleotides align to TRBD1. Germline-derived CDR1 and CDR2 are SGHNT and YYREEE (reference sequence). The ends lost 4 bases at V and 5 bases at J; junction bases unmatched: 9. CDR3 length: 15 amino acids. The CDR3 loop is CASSTQDRPNNEQFF. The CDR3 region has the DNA TGTGCCAGCAGCACCCAGGACAGGCCCAACAATGAGCAGTTCTTC.

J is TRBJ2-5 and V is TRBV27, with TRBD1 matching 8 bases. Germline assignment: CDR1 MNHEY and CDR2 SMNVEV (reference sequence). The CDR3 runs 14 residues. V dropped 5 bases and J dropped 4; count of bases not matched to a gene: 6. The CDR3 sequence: CASSLRQGSETQYF. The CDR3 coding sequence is TGTGCCAGCAGTCTAAGACAGGGGTCAGAGACCCAGTACTTC.

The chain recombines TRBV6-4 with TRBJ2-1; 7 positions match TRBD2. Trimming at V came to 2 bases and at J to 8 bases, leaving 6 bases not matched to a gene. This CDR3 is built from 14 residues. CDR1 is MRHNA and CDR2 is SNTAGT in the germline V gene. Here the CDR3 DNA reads TGTGCCAGCAGTGACGGGTTAGCGGGTGATGAGCAGTTCTTC. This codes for CASSDGLAGDEQFF.

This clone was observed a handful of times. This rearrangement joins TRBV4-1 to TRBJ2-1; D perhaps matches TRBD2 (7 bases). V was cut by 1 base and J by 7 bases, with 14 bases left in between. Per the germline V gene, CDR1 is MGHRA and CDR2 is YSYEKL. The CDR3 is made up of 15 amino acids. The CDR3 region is CASSQVGGGRNEQFF. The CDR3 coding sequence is TGCGCCAGCAGCCAAGTAGGGGGGGGGCGAAATGAGCAGTTCTTC.

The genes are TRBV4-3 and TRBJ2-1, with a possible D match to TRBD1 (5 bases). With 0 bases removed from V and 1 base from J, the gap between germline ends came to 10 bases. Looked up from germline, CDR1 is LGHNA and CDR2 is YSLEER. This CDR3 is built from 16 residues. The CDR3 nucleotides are TGCGCCAGCAGCCAAGACAGGGTCCTGTCCTACAATGAGCAGTTCTTC. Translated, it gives CASSQDRVLSYNEQFF.